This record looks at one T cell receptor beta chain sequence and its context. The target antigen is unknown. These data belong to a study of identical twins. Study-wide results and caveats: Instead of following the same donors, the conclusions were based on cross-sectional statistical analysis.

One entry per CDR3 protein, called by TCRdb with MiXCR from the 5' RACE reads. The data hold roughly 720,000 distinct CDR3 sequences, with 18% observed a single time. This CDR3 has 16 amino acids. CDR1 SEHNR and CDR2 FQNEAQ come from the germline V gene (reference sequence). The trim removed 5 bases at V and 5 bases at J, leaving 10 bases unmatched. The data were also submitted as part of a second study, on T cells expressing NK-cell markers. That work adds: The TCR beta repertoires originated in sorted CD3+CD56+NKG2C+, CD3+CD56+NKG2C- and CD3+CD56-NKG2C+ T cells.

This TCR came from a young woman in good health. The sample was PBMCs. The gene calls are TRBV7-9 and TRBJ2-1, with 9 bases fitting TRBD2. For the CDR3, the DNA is TGTGCCAGCAGCCCGCGGGCTAGCGGGGTCAACAATGAGCAGTTCTTC. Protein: CASSPRASGVNNEQFF.